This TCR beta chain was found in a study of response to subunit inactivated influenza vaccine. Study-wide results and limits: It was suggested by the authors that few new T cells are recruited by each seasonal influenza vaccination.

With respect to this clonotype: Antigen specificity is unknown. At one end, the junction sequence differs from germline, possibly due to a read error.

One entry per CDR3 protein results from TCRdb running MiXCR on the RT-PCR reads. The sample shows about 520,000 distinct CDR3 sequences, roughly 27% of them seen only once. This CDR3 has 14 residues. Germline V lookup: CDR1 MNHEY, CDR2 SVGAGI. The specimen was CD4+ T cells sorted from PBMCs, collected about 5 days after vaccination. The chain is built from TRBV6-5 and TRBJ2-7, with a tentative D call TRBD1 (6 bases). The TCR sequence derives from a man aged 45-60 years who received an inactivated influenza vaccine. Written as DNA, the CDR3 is TGTGCCAGCAGCTACTCGTACAGGGCCCCCGAGCAGTACTTC. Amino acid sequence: CASSYSYRAPEQYF.